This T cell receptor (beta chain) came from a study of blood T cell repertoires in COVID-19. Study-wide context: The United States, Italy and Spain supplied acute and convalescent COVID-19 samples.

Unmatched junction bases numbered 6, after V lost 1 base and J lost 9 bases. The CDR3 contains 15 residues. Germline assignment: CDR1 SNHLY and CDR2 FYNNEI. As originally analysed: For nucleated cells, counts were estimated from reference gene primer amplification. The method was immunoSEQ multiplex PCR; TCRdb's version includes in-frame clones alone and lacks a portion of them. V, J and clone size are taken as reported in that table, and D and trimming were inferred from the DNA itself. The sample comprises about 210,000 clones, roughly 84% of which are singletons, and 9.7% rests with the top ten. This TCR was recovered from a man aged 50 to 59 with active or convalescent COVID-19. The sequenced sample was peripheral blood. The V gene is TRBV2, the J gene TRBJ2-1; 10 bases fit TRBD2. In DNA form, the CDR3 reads TGTGCCAGCAGTGAAGATCTAGCGGGAGCGCTTGAGCAGTTCTTC. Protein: CASSEDLAGALEQFF. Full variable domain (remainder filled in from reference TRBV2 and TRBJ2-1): EPEVTQTPSHQVTQMGQEVILRCVPISNHLYFYWYRQILGQKVEFLVSFYNNEISEKSEIFDDQFSVERPDGSNFTLKIRSTKLEDSAMYFCASSEDLAGALEQFFGPGTRLTVL.